This TCR beta chain came from a study of neurological immune-mediated disorders. Over 200 million TCR-beta sequences from 15-18 subjects were obtained in each sequencing run. One entry per CDR3 protein, called by TCRdb with MiXCR from the 5' RACE reads. The top ten hold 6.6% of the sample, which has about 60,000 distinct CDR3 sequences, about 11% seen once. This clonotype was counted ten times or more. Its antigen is unidentified. Relative to the germline gene, one junction end is altered; a read error may explain this. Study-level findings and limits: Healthy controls had more TCR clonal expansion than multiple sclerosis, which showed the least, whereas HTLV-1-associated myelopathy showed the most.

Time point of the sample: longitudinal time-point 1 (baseline). The CDR3 length is 15 residues. The germline gives CDR1 LGHDT, CDR2 YNNKEL (reference sequence). V is TRBV3-1 and J is TRBJ2-5, with D perhaps being TRBD1 or TRBD2 (5 bases each). This sequence was found in a male donor with HTLV-1-associated myelopathy (HAM/TSP). The sample consisted of PBMCs. CDR3 in DNA: TGTGCCAGCAGCCAAGGAACGGGGCCCCAAGGGACCCAGTACTTC. Its translation is CASSQGTGPQGTQYF.